These T cell receptor beta chains were read from a single sample in a study of Graves' ophthalmopathy and Graves' hyperthyroidism. One entry per CDR3 protein results from TCRdb running MiXCR on the multiplex PCR reads. This sample has 600,000 to 950,000 distinct CDR3 sequences; roughly two fifths occur once, and the top ten carry 40% to 45%. Sequencing was carried out using peripheral blood. All receptors derive from an adult man with Graves' ophthalmopathy. The CDR3 runs from the conserved cysteine through the conserved F or W. A D gene is named only where the DNA matches it firmly. The size field is filled for only some rows; it gives once, few, many or a size class.

CDR3aa	CDR3nt	v_gene	j_gene	d_gene	abundance
CASSISTGNSGNTIYF	TGTGCCAGTAGTATCTCGACAGGCAACTCTGGAAACACCATATATTTT	TRBV19	TRBJ1-3	.	few
CASSVGGGDYEQYF	TGTGCCAGCAGCGTAGGCGGAGGGGACTACGAGCAGTACTTC	TRBV9	TRBJ2-7	.	.
CASSIAGVNTGELFF	TGTGCCAGTAGTATAGCGGGAGTTAACACCGGGGAGCTGTTTTTT	TRBV19	TRBJ2-2	.	once
CASSLEGGRYGQYF	TGCGCCAGCAGCTTGGAGGGGGGTCGGTACGGGCAGTACTTC	TRBV13	TRBJ2-7	.	.
CAISESRHEQYF	TGTGCCATCAGTGAGTCTAGACACGAGCAGTACTTC	TRBV10-3	TRBJ2-7	.	.
CASSPEVSDGYTF	TGTGCCAGCAGCCCAGAAGTGTCGGATGGCTACACCTTC	TRBV4-2	TRBJ1-2	.	.
CASSRAASGRSAGELFF	TGTGCCAGCAGCCGGGCGGCTAGCGGGCGTTCGGCCGGGGAGCTGTTTTTT	TRBV7-3	TRBJ2-2	TRBD2	.
CASNLGGGVTEAFF	TGTGCCAGCAATCTCGGGGGCGGCGTCACTGAAGCTTTCTTT	TRBV25-1	TRBJ1-1	.	many
CASSISVSYEQYF	TGTGCCAGTAGTATATCGGTGTCCTACGAGCAGTACTTC	TRBV19	TRBJ2-7	.	.
CASSLRGNQPQHF	TGTGCCAGCAGTTTGCGGGGAAATCAGCCCCAGCATTTT	TRBV7-9	TRBJ1-5	.	many
CSASLGQGVQPQHF	TGCAGTGCATCGCTGGGACAGGGTGTACAGCCCCAGCATTTT	TRBV20-1	TRBJ1-5	TRBD1	few
CASSYGGPGPRLNYGYTF	TGTGCCAGCAGTTACGGGGGGCCCGGGCCCCGCTTAAACTATGGCTACACCTTC	TRBV10-3	TRBJ1-2	.	.
CASATGSVPLHF	TGTGCTAGCGCTACAGGTTCGGTACCCCTCCACTTT	TRBV7-7	TRBJ1-6	.	many
CASSAPGLAIRDNEQFF	TGTGCCAGCAGTGCCCCGGGACTAGCGATTAGGGACAATGAGCAGTTCTTC	TRBV2	TRBJ2-1	TRBD2	.
CASSLSGAIEETQYF	TGTGCCAGCAGCTTATCGGGGGCCATTGAAGAGACCCAGTACTTC	TRBV12-3/TRBV12-4	TRBJ2-5	.	.
CSASWAKTSNQPQHF	TGCAGTGCTAGCTGGGCGAAGACTAGCAATCAGCCCCAGCATTTT	TRBV20-1	TRBJ1-5	.	.
CASSQEGGNTGELFF	TGTGCCAGCAGCCAAGAAGGAGGGAACACCGGGGAGCTGTTTTTT	TRBV7-9	TRBJ2-2	.	few
CSARAYTYFTGTENTEAFF	TGCAGTGCTAGAGCGTACACCTACTTCACCGGGACAGAGAACACTGAAGCTTTCTTT	TRBV20-1	TRBJ1-1	TRBD1	.
CSVCPGQGRYGYTF	TGCAGCGTTTGTCCGGGACAGGGTCGGTATGGCTACACCTTC	TRBV29-1	TRBJ1-2	TRBD1	.
CATSGSMKMHTDTQYF	TGTGCCACCTCCGGAAGTATGAAGATGCACACAGATACGCAGTATTTT	TRBV2	TRBJ2-3	.	.
CASSSYARAETQYF	TGTGCCAGCAGTTCGTATGCCAGGGCTGAGACCCAGTACTTC	TRBV7-9	TRBJ2-5	.	.
CASSFQPSGETQYF	TGTGCCAGCAGCTTCCAACCCAGCGGGGAGACCCAGTACTTC	TRBV11-2	TRBJ2-5	.	many
CSGEGQETQYF	TGCAGCGGAGAGGGGCAAGAGACCCAGTACTTC	TRBV29-1	TRBJ2-5	.	once